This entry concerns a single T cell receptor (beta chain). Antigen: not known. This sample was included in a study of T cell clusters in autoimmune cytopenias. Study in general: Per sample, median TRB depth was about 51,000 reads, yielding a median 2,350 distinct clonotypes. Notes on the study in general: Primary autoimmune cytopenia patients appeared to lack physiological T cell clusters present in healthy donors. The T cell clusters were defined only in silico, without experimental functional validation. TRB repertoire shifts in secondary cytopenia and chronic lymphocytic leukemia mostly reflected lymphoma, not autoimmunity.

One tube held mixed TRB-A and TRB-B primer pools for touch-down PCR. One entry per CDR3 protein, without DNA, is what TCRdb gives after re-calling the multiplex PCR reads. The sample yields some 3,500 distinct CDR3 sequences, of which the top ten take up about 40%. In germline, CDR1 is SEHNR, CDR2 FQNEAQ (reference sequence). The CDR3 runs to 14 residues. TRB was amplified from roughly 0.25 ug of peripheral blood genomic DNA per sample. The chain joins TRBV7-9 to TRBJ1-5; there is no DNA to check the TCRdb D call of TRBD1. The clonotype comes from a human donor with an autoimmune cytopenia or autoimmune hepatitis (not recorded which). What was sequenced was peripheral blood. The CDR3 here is CASSRTGGREPQHF. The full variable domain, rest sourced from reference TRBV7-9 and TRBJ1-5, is DTGVSQNPRHKITKRGQNVTFRCDPISEHNRLYWYRQTLGQGPEFLTYFQNEAQLEKSRLLSDRFSAERPKGSFSTLEIQRTEQGDSAMYLCASSRTGGREPQHFGDGTRLSIL.